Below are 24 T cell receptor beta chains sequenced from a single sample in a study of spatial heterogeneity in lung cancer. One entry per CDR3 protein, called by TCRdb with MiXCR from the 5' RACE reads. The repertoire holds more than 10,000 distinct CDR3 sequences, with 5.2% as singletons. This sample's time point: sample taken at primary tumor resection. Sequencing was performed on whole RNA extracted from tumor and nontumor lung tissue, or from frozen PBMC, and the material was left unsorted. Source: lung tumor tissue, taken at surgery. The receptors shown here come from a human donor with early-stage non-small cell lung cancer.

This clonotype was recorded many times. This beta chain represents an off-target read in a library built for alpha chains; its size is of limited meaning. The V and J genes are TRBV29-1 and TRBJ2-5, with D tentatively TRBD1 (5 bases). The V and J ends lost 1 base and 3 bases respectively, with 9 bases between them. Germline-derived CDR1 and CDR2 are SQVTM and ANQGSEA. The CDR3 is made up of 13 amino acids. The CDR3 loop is CSVEGGREETQYF. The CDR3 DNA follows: TGCAGCGTTGAAGGGGGCAGGGAAGAGACCCAGTACTTC.

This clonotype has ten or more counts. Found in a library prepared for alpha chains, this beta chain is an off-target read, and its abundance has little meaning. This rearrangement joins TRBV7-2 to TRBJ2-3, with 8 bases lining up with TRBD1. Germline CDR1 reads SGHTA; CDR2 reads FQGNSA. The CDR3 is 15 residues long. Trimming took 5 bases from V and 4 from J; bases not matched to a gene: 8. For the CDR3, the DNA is TGTGCCAGCAGCCGCCAGGGGGCGAGGGCAGATACGCAGTATTTT. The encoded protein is CASSRQGARADTQYF.

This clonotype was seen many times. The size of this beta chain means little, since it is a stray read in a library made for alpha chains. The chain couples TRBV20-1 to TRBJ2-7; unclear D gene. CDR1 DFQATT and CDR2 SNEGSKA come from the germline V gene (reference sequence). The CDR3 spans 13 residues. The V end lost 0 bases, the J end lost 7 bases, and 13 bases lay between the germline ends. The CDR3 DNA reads TGCAGTGCTAGAGATGGCCCCTTGAGGGAGCAGTACTTC. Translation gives CSARDGPLREQYF.

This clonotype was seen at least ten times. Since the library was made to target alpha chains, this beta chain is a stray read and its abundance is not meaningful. CDR3 bases: TGTGCCAGCAGCAAGGGTCAGCCCCCTTGGAATGAGCAGTTCTTC. Translation: CASSKGQPPWNEQFF. The chain couples TRBV21-1 to TRBJ2-1; no check of the table's D call, TRBD1, against the DNA was made. TRBV21-1 is assigned pseudogene status. There are 15 residues in the CDR3.

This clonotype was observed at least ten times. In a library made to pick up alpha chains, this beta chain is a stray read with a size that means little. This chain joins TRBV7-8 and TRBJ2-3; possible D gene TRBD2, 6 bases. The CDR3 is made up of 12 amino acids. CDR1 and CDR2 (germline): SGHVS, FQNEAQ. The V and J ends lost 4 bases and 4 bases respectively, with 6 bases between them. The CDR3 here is CASSWGADTQYF. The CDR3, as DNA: TGTGCCAGCAGCTGGGGGGCAGATACGCAGTATTTT.

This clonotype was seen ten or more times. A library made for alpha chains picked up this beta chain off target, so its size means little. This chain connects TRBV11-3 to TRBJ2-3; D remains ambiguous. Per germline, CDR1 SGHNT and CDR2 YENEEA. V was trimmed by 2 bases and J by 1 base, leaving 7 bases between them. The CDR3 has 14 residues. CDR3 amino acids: CASSLSPRTDTQYF. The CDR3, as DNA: TGTGCCAGCAGCTTAAGCCCTCGCACAGATACGCAGTATTTT.

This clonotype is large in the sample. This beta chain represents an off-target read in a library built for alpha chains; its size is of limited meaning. CDR3 sequence (DNA): TGTGCCAGCAGTTCGGGGACTAGCGGGAGTTACGAGCAGTACGTC. Protein sequence: CASSSGTSGSYEQYV. The chain carries TRBV28 and TRBJ2-7, with TRBD2 matching over 14 bases. Germline trimming cut 4 bases from V and 4 bases from J; bases unmatched to any gene: 3. From germline, CDR1 is MDHEN and CDR2 SYDVKM. This CDR3 has 15 residues.

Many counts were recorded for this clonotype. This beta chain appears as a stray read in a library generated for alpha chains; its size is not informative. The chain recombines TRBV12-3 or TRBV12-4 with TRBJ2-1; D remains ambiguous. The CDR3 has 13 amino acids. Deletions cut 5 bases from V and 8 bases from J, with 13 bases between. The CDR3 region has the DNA TGTGCCAGCAGTGGGGTCGTCAGCGATGAGCAGTTCTTC. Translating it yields CASSGVVSDEQFF.

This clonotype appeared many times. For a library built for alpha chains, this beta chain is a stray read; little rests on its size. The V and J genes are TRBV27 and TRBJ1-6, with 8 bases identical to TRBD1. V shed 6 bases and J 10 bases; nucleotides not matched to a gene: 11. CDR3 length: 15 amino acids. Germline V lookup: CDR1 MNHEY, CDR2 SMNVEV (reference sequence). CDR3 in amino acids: CASRDTGTGRSPLHF. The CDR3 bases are TGTGCCAGCAGGGACACCGGGACAGGACGATCACCCCTCCACTTT.

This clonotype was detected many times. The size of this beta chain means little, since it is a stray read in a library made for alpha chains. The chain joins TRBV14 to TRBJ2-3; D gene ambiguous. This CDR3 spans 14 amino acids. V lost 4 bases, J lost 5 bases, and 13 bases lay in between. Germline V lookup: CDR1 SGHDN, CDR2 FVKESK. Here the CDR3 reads CASSRTTTIDTQYF. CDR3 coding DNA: TGTGCCAGCAGCCGTACTACTACCATAGATACGCAGTATTTT.

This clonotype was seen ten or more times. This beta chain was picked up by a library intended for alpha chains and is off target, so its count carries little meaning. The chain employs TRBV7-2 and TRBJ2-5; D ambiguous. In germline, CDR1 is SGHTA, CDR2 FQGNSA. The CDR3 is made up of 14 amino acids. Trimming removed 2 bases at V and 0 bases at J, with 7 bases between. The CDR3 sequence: CASSLYRDQETQYF. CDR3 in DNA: TGTGCCAGCAGCTTATATCGCGACCAAGAGACCCAGTACTTC. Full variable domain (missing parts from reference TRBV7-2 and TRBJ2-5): GAGVSQSPSNKVTEKGKDVELRCDPISGHTALYWYRQSLGQGLEFLIYFQGNSAPDKSGLPSDRFSAERTGGSVSTLTIQRTQQEDSAVYLCASSLYRDQETQYFGPGTRLLVL.

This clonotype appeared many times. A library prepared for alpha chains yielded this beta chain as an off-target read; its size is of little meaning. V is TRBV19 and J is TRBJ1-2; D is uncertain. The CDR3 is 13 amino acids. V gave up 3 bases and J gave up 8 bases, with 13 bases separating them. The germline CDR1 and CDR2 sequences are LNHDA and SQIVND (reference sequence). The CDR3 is CASSMNRGPGYTF. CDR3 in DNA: TGTGCCAGTAGTATGAATAGAGGACCGGGCTACACCTTC.

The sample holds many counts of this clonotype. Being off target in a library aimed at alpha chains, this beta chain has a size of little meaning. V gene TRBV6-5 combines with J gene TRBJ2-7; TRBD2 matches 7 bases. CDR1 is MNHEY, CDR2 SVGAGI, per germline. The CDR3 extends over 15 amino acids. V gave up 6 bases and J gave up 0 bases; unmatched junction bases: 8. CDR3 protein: CASRPGGTSSYEQYV. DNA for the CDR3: TGTGCCAGCAGGCCGGGGGGAACCAGCTCCTACGAGCAGTACGTC.

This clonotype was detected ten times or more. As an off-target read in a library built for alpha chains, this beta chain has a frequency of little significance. As DNA, the CDR3 is TGTGCCAGCAGCTTAGCAGGGGCGGGGGTACGCACAGATACGCAGTATTTT. This sequence encodes CASSLAGAGVRTDTQYF. V and J are TRBV7-2 and TRBJ2-3, with 7 bases identical to TRBD2. The CDR3 sequence is 17 residues long. V lost 0 bases and J lost 1; bases outside the gene matches: 7. The germline gives CDR1 SGHTA, CDR2 FQGNSA. Together with reference TRBV7-2 and TRBJ2-3, the CDR3 gives the full variable domain: GAGVSQSPSNKVTEKGKDVELRCDPISGHTALYWYRQSLGQGLEFLIYFQGNSAPDKSGLPSDRFSAERTGGSVSTLTIQRTQQEDSAVYLCASSLAGAGVRTDTQYFGPGTRLTVL.

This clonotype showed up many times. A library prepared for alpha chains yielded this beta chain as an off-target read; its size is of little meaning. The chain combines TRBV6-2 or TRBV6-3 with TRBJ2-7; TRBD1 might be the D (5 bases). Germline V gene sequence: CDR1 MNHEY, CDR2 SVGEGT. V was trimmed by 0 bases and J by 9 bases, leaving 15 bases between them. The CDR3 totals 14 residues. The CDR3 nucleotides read TGTGCCAGCAGTTACTCGGGAACAGGATGGGGGCAGTACGTC. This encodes CASSYSGTGWGQYV.

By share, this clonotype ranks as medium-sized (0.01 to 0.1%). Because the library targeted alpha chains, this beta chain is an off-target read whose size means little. For the CDR3, the DNA is TGTGCCACCAGGCGTGCAGGGGGATTCTCTGGGGCCAACGTCCTGACTTTC. This sequence encodes CATRRAGGFSGANVLTF. The chain combines TRBV6-5 with TRBJ2-6, with 7 positions matching TRBD1. Germline lookup yields CDR1 MNHEY and CDR2 SVGAGI. The CDR3 length is 17 residues. The J segment lost 0 bases and the V segment lost 10 bases, leaving 12 bases of the junction unmatched.

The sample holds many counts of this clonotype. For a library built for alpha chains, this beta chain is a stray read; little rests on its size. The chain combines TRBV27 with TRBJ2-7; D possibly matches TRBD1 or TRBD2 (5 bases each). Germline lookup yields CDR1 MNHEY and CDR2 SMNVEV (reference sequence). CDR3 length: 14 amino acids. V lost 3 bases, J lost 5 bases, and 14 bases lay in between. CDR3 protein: CASSFNQGEDEQYF. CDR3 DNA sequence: TGTGCCAGCAGTTTTAATCAGGGAGAGGACGAGCAGTACTTC.

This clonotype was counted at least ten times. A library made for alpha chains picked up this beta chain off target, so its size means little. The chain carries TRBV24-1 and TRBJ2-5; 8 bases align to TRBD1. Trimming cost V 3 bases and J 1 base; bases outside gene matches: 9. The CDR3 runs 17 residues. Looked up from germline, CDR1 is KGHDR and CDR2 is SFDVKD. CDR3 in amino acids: CATSDKLQGEVQETQYF. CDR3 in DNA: TGTGCCACCAGTGATAAGCTACAGGGGGAGGTCCAAGAGACCCAGTACTTC.

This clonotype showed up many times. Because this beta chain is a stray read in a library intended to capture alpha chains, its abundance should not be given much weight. The CDR3 region has the DNA TGTGCCAGCAGTGACTCTGGACTAAGCACAGATACGCAGTATTTT. This sequence encodes CASSDSGLSTDTQYF. The chain links TRBV6-4 to TRBJ2-3; D may be TRBD2 (6 bases). Per germline, CDR1 MRHNA and CDR2 SNTAGT. Trimming took off 0 bases at V and 0 bases at J, with 7 bases between the two ends. The CDR3 contains 15 residues.

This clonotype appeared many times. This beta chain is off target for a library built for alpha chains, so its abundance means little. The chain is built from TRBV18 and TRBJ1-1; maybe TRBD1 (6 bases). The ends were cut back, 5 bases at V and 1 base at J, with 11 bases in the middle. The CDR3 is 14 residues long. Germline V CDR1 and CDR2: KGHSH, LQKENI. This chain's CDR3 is CASSFLDRNTEAFF. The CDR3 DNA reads TGTGCCAGCTCATTTCTGGACAGGAACACTGAAGCTTTCTTT.

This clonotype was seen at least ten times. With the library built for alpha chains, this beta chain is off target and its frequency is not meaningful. The CDR3 sequence is CASSSLRGGDYNSPLHF. The CDR3 DNA follows: TGTGCCAGCAGCTCCCTAAGGGGAGGGGACTATAATTCACCCCTCCACTTT. This chain links TRBV7-9 with TRBJ1-6; the D gene is possibly TRBD1 (5 bases). The V end was cut by 4 bases, the J end by 3 bases, with 16 bases between. There are 17 residues in the CDR3. Germline lookup yields CDR1 SEHNR and CDR2 FQNEAQ (reference sequence).

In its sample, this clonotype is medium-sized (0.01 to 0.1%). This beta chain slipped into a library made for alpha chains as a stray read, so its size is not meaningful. For the CDR3, the DNA is TGTGCCAGCAGTTCACAGGGGGCGGGCACCGGGGAGCTGTTTTTT. Translating it yields CASSSQGAGTGELFF. V and J are TRBV6-2 or TRBV6-3 and TRBJ2-2; 9 bases are shared with TRBD1. The ends lost 4 bases at V and 4 bases at J; junction bases unmatched: 4. Germline V gives CDR1 MNHEY, CDR2 SVGEGT. This CDR3 is built from 15 residues.

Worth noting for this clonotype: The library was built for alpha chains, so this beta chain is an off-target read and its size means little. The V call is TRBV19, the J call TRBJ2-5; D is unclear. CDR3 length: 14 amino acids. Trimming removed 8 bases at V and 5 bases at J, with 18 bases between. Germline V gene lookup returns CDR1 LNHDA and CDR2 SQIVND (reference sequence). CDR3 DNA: TGTGCCAGTGAGATGGATACCTCCGAGGAGACCCAGTACTTC. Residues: CASEMDTSEETQYF.

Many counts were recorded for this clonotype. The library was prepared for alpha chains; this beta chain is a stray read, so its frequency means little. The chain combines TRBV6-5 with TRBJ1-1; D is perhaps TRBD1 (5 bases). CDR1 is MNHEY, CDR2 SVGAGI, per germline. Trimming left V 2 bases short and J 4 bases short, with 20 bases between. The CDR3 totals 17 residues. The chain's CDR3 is CASSYNGWGLLGTEAFF. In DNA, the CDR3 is TGTGCCAGCAGTTACAACGGATGGGGGTTATTAGGCACTGAAGCTTTCTTT.